This TCR beta chain is from a study of OX40 agonist ivuxolimab in advanced cancers. For the study at large: Patients were treated with intravenous ivuxolimab, dosed at 0.01 to 10 mg/kg and infused every 2 weeks. Checkpoint inhibitors had been given previously to roughly 40% of patients. Head and neck, renal cell, melanoma or hepatocellular carcinoma were the cancers that dose-escalation patients had.

With 6 bases removed from V and 5 bases from J, the gap between germline ends came to 16 bases. This CDR3 spans 14 amino acids. The germline CDR1 and CDR2 sequences are MNHNS and SASEGT. Generated by immunoSEQ multiplex PCR, the TCRdb table keeps only in-frame clones and is missing some. The sample consists of roughly 83,000 clones, 65% to 85% of them appearing once. As concerns this clone: What it binds is unknown.

Findings of the study overall: Mean expanded clone counts were higher in CD8+ than CD4+ T cells.

The source is an adult with an advanced solid tumor such as melanoma, head and neck, liver or kidney cancer. This specimen consisted of CD4+ or CD8+ T cells sorted from blood, obtained in a trial of the OX40 agonist ivuxolimab. This rearrangement joins TRBV6-1 to TRBJ2-5; perhaps TRBD1 as D (5 bases). The CDR3 DNA follows: TGTGCCAGCAGGGCAGGGAAGGATCCGGAGACCCAGTACTTC. Translation gives CASRAGKDPETQYF.